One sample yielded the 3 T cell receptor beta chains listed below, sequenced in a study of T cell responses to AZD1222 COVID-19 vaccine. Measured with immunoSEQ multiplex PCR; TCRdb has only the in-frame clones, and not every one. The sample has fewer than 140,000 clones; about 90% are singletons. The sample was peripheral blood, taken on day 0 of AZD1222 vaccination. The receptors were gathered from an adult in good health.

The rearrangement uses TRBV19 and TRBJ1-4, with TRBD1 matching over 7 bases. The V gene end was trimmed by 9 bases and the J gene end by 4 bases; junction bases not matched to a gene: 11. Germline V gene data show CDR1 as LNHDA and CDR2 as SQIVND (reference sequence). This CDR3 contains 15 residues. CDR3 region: CASTRTGVFNEKLFF. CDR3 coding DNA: TGTGCCAGCACCCGGACAGGCGTTTTTAATGAAAAACTGTTTTTT.

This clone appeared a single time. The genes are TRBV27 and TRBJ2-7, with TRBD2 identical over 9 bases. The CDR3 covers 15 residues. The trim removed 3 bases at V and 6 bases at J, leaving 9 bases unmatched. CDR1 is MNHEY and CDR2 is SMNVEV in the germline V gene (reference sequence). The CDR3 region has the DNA TGTGCCAGCAGTTTCGGCGGGAGGGCCGTCGGCGAGCAGTACTTC. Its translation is CASSFGGRAVGEQYF.

The CDR3 is CASSSPGGGHTIYF. CDR3 nucleotides: TGTGCCAGCAGCTCTCCTGGAGGAGGGCACACCATATATTTT. The chain uses TRBV7-2 and TRBJ1-3; no reliable D call. The germline V gene encodes CDR1 SGHTA and CDR2 FQGNSA. V lost 4 bases to trimming and J lost 8 bases, with 15 bases between them. This CDR3 is 14 amino acids long.